In this sample, the clone carrying this TCR beta chain turned up a few times. Researchers amplified the TCR beta CDR3 regions from RNA transcripts. Primed by the HTBI set, a first-round RT-PCR was run on the TCR CDR3. MiXCR, applied by TCRdb to the multiplex PCR reads, yields one record per CDR3 protein. The profile shows more than 500,000 distinct CDR3 sequences, 14% of them singletons. This sample is part of a study of T cells in Graves' hyperthyroidism and ophthalmopathy. Study summary: Blood from the periphery was taken at initial diagnosis, before any treatment.

The V gene's germline CDR1 is LNHDA and CDR2 SQIVND (reference sequence). V was trimmed by 3 bases and J by 6 bases, leaving 12 bases between them. This CDR3 has 14 amino acids. Exclusion criteria comprised uncontrolled infection, other autoimmune disease, pregnancy or lactation. 10 ml fresh peripheral blood yielded the PBMCs. The specimen was blood. The chain links TRBV19 to TRBJ1-5; D gene ambiguous. This clonotype originated in a woman between 40 and 55 years old with Graves' hyperthyroidism. Here the CDR3 DNA reads TGTGCCAGTAGTATTGGCCAGATTGGTCAGCCCCAGCATTTT. This codes for CASSIGQIGQPQHF.